This T cell receptor beta chain was documented in a study of blood T cell repertoires in COVID-19. Study overall: Collection of acute and convalescent COVID-19 samples took place in the United States, Italy and Spain. In each case, the material was cDNA or gDNA derived from T cells, B-cell-depleted T cells, or PBMCs.

Under the authors' procedure: Nucleated cell counts were estimated from reference gene primer amplification. Assay: immunoSEQ multiplex PCR; the TCRdb copy retains only in-frame clones and omits some. The DNA was the basis for D and trimming; V, J and clone size are from that table. The sample has some 100,000 clones, about nine tenths seen once. The clonotype comes from a man between 65 and 85 years old with acute or convalescent COVID-19. Sequencing input: peripheral blood.

The chain's CDR3 is CATSSRGTEAFF. For the CDR3, the DNA is TGTGCCACCAGCAGCCGGGGCACTGAAGCTTTCTTT. This chain connects TRBV15 to TRBJ1-1; no clear D gene. V lost 3 bases and J lost 4, with 6 bases in between. From germline, CDR1 is LNHNV and CDR2 YYDKDF (reference sequence). The CDR3 is 12 residues long.